These T cell receptor beta chains were read from a single sample in a study of brain metastases from non-small cell lung cancer. TCRdb keeps only in-frame clones here, not all; method: immunoSEQ multiplex PCR. The sample has over a thousand clones; approximately 83% are singletons. Input material: tumor-adjacent normal tissue. The receptors were sampled from a donor aged 40 or over with non-small cell lung cancer. The CDR3 runs from the conserved cysteine through the conserved F or W. A D gene is named only where the DNA matches it firmly. Rows give clone size only sometimes, using once, few, many, or a class for an expanded clone.

J gene: TRBJ2-6; V gene: TRBV6-5; clone size: .; D gene: TRBD1; CDR3 DNA: TGTGCAACGGGACAGGGGGCCTCTGGGGCCAACGTCCTGACTTTC; CDR3 protein: CATGQGASGANVLTF
J gene: TRBJ1-2; V gene: TRBV7-9; clone size: .; D gene: .; CDR3 DNA: TGTGCCAGCAGCTTAGCCCGTGACTATGGCTACACCTTC; CDR3 protein: CASSLARDYGYTF
J gene: TRBJ1-2; V gene: TRBV7-2; clone size: .; D gene: .; CDR3 DNA: TGTGCCAGCAGCCCCCGGGCAGGGCCCTCTATGTTGGTCACCTTC; CDR3 protein: CASSPRAGPSMLVTF
J gene: TRBJ2-5; V gene: TRBV13; clone size: .; D gene: TRBD1; CDR3 DNA: TGTACCAGCAGCCACAGGGACAGGGGGCAAGGGGAGCAGTACTTC; CDR3 protein: CTSSHRDRGQGEQYF
J gene: TRBJ2-3; V gene: TRBV6-2/TRBV6-3; clone size: .; D gene: .; CDR3 DNA: TGTGCCAGCAGTTTGGGGGCGGGGGCGAGGGCAGATACGCAGTATTTT; CDR3 protein: CASSLGAGARADTQYF
J gene: TRBJ2-3; V gene: TRBV30; clone size: .; D gene: TRBD2; CDR3 DNA: TGTGCCTGGAGCCACCCCCTAGCGGGGGGTATGGATACGCAGTATTTT; CDR3 protein: CAWSHPLAGGMDTQYF
J gene: TRBJ1-2; V gene: TRBV29-1; clone size: .; D gene: TRBD1; CDR3 DNA: TGCAGCGTCCAGGGGGCAGGAGTCGGCTATGGCTACACCTTC; CDR3 protein: CSVQGAGVGYGYTF
J gene: TRBJ2-7; V gene: TRBV29-1; clone size: .; D gene: .; CDR3 DNA: TGCAGCGTTGAAGCCCTCTCGGCAGTTAACTACGAGCAGTACTTC; CDR3 protein: CSVEALSAVNYEQYF
J gene: TRBJ1-2; V gene: TRBV4-3; clone size: .; D gene: .; CDR3 DNA: TGCGCCAGCAGCCCCTCACGGGGGACACTCTATGGCTACACCTTC; CDR3 protein: CASSPSRGTLYGYTF
J gene: TRBJ2-7; V gene: TRBV11-2; clone size: .; D gene: .; CDR3 DNA: TGTGCCAGCAGCTTAGAGTGGGGCGCGCAGTACGAGCAGTACTTC; CDR3 protein: CASSLEWGAQYEQYF
J gene: TRBJ2-7; V gene: TRBV19; clone size: .; D gene: .; CDR3 DNA: TGTGCCAGTAGTATGGGCCAGCCCTACGAGCAGTACTTC; CDR3 protein: CASSMGQPYEQYF
J gene: TRBJ2-7; V gene: TRBV13; clone size: few; D gene: TRBD1; CDR3 DNA: TGTGCCAGCAGCGACACCCGGACAGGGTCATCCGAGCAGTACTTC; CDR3 protein: CASSDTRTGSSEQYF
J gene: TRBJ2-7; V gene: TRBV10-3; clone size: .; D gene: .; CDR3 DNA: TGTGCCATCAGTGTAGGGTACGAGCAGTACTTC; CDR3 protein: CAISVGYEQYF
J gene: TRBJ2-7; V gene: TRBV14; clone size: once; D gene: .; CDR3 DNA: TGTGCCAGCGCGGTAGACTACGAGCAGTACTTC; CDR3 protein: CASAVDYEQYF
J gene: TRBJ2-6; V gene: TRBV7-8; clone size: .; D gene: .; CDR3 DNA: TGTGCCAGCAGCTCCGATCACCCTGGGGCCAACGTCCTGACTTTC; CDR3 protein: CASSSDHPGANVLTF
J gene: TRBJ2-3; V gene: TRBV19; clone size: .; D gene: .; CDR3 DNA: TGTGCCAGTAGTATGCAGGCAGGAGTTTTGGATACGCAGTATTTT; CDR3 protein: CASSMQAGVLDTQYF